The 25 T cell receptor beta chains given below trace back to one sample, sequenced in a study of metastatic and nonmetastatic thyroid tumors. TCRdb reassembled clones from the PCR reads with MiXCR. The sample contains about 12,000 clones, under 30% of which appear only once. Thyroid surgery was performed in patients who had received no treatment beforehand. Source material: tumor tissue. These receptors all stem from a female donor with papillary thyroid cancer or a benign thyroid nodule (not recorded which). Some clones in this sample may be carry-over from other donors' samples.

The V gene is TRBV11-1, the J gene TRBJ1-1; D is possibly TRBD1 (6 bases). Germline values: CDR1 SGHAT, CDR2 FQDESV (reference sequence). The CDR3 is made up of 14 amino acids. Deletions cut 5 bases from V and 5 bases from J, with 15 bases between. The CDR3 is CASSTLQGSTEAFF. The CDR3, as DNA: TGTGCCAGCAGCACCCTTCAGGGGAGTACTGAAGCTTTCTTT.

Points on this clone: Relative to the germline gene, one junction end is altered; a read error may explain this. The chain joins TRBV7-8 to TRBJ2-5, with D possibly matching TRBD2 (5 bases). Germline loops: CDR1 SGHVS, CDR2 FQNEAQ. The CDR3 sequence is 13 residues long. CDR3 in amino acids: CASSLAPRENQYF. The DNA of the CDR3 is TGTGCCAGCAGCTTAGCACCTAGGGAGAACCAGTACTTC.

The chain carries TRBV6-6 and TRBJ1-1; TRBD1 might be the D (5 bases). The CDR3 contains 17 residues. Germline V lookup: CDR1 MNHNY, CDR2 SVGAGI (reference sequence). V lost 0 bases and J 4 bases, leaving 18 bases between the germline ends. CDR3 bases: TGTGCCAGCAGTTACTCGATGTCAGGGTCGGGTGTCACTGAAGCTTTCTTT. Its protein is CASSYSMSGSGVTEAFF.

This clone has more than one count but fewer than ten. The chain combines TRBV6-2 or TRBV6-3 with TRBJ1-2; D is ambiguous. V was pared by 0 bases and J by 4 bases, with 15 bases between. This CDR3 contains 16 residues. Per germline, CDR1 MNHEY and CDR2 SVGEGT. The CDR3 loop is CASSYSQTNPLYGYTF. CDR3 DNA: TGTGCCAGCAGTTACTCTCAGACCAATCCTCTCTATGGCTACACCTTC.

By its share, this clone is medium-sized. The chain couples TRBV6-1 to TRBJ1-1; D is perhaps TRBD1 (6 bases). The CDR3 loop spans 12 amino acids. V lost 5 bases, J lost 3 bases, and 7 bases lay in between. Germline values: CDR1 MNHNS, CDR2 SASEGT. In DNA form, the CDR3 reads TGTGCCAGCAGTCAGGGGCACACTGAAGCTTTCTTT. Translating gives CASSQGHTEAFF.

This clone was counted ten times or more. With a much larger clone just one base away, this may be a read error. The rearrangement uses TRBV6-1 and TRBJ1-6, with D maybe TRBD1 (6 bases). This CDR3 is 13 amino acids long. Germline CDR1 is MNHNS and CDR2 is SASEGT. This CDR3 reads CAGSNRVEAPLHF. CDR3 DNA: TGTGCCGGCAGCAACAGGGTGGAGGCACCCCTCCACTTT.

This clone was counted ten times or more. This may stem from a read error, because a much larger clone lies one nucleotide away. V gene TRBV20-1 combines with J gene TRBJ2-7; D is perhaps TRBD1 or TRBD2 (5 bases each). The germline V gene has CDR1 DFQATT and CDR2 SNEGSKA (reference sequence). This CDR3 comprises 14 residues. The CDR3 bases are TGCAGCGGGATCTCAAGCTCCCTTAGGGGTGAGCAGTACTTC. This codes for CSGISSSLRGEQYF.

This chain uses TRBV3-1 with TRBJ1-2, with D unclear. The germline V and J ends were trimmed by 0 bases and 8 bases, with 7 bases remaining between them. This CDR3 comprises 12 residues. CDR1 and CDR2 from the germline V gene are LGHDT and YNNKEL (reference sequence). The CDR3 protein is CASSQDGEGYTF. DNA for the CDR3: TGTGCCAGCAGCCAAGATGGGGAGGGCTACACCTTC.

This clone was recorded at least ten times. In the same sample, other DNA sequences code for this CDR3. The CDR3 spells CSVSDRRDEQFF. Here the CDR3 DNA reads TGCAGCGTTTCGGACCGGCGGGATGAGCAGTTCTTC. V usage is TRBV29-1 and J usage is TRBJ2-1; possibly TRBD2 for D (5 bases). CDR1 SQVTM and CDR2 ANQGSEA come from the germline V gene. V gave up 5 bases and J gave up 8 bases, with 13 bases separating them. The CDR3 covers 12 residues.

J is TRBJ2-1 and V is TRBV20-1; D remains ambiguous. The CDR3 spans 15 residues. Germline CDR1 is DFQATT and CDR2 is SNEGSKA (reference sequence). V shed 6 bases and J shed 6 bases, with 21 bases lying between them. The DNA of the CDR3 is TGCAGTGCGTGGCCTCACCGTAGCCCAGGCAATGAGCAGTTCTTC. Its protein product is CSAWPHRSPGNEQFF.

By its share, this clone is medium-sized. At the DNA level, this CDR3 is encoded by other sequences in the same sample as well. DNA of the CDR3: TGTGCCGCGGGGTCGAGGGGGCGCGCATACGAGCAGTACTTC. Protein product: CAAGSRGRAYEQYF. This chain connects TRBV6-1 to TRBJ2-7, with a weak D call TRBD1 (7 bases). This CDR3 is built from 14 residues. Germline V gives CDR1 MNHNS, CDR2 SASEGT. V was shortened by 11 bases and J by 4 bases, with 21 bases between the two germline ends.

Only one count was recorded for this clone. CDR3 protein: CSARCGSSYNEQFF. Here the CDR3 DNA reads TGCAGTGCTAGATGCGGGTCCTCCTACAATGAGCAGTTCTTC. This chain joins TRBV20-1 and TRBJ2-1; TRBD2 is a possible D gene (5 bases). The germline gives CDR1 DFQATT, CDR2 SNEGSKA (reference sequence). Deletions cut 2 bases from V and 0 bases from J, with 8 bases between. This CDR3 has 14 residues.

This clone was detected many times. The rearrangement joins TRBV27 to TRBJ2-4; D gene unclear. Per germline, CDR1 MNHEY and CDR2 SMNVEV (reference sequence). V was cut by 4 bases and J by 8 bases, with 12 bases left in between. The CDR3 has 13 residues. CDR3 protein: CASSSPERHIQYF. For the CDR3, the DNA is TGTGCCAGCAGTTCTCCGGAACGGCACATTCAGTACTTC.

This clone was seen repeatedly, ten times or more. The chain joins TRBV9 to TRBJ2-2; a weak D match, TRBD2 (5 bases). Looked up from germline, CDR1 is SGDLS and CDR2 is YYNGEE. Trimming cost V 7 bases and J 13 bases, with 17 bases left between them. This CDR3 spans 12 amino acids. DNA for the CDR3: TGTGCCAGCGCACCCGGCGGAGGTGGGCTGTTTTTT. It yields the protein CASAPGGGGLFF.

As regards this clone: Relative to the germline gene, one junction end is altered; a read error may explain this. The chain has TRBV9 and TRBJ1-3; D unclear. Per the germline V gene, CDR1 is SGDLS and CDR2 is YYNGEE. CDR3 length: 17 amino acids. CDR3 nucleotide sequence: TGTGCCAACAGCGTAGCCATCGGTGAGAGCTCTGGAAACACCATATATTTT. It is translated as CANSVAIGESSGNTIYF.

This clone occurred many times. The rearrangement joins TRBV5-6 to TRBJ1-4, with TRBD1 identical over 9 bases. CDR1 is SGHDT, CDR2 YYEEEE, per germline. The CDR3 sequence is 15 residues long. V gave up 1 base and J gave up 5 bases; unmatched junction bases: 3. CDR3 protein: CASSLTGGWNEKLFF. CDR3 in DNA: TGTGCCAGCAGCTTGACAGGGGGCTGGAATGAAAAACTGTTTTTT.

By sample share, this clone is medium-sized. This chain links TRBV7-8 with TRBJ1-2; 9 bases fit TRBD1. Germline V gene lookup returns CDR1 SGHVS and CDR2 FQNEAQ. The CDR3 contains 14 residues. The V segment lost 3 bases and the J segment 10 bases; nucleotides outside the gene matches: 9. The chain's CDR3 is CASSFPDRGRNYTF. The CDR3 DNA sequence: TGTGCCAGCAGCTTCCCGGACAGGGGCCGGAACTACACCTTC.

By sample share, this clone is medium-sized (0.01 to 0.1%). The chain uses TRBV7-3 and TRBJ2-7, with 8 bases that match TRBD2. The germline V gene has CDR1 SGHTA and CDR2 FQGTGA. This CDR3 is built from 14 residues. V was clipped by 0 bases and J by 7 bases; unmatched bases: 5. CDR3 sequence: CASSLTGGGWEQYF. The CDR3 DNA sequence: TGTGCCAGCAGCTTAACCGGGGGGGGCTGGGAGCAGTACTTC.

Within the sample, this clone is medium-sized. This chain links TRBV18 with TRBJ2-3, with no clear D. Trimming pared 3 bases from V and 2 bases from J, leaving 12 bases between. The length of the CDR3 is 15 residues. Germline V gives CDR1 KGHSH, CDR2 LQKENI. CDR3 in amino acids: CASSPGIVATDTQYF. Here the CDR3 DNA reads TGTGCCAGCTCACCGGGAATAGTTGCCACAGATACGCAGTATTTT. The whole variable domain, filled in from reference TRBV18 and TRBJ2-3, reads NAGVMQNPRHLVRRRGQEARLRCSPMKGHSHVYWYRQLPEEGLKFMVYLQKENIIDESGMPKERFSAEFPKEGPSILRIQQVVRGDSAAYFCASSPGIVATDTQYFGPGTRLTVL.

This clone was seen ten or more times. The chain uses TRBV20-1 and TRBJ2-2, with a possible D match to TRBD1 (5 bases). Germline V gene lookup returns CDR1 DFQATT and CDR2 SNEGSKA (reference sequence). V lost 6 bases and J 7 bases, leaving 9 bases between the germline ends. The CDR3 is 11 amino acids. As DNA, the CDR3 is TGCAGTGCCAAGGGGAACGGGGAGCTGTTTTTT. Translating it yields CSAKGNGELFF.

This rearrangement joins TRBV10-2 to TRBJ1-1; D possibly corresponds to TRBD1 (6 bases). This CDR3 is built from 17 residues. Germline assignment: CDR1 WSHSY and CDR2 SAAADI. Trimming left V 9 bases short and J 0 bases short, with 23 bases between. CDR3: CARGPMGWGQMNTEAFF. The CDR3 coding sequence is TGCGCCAGAGGGCCAATGGGTTGGGGGCAGATGAACACTGAAGCTTTCTTT.

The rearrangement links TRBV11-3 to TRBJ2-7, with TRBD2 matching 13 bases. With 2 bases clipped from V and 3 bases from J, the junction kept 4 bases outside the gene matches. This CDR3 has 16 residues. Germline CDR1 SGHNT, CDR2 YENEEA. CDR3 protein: CASSLLTSGRLYEQYF. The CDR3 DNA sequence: TGTGCCAGCAGCTTACTGACTAGCGGGAGGCTCTACGAGCAGTACTTC.

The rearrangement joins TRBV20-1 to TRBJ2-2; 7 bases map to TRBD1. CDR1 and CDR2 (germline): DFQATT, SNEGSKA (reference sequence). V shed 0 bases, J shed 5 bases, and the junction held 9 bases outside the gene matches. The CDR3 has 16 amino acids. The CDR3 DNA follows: TGCAGTGCTAGAGATCCGGGACAGTGGATTACCGGGGAGCTGTTTTTT. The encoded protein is CSARDPGQWITGELFF.

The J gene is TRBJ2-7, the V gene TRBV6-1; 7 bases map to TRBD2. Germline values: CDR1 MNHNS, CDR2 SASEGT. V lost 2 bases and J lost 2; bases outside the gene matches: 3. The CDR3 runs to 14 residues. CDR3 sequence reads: CASSERREPYEQYF. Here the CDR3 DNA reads TGTGCCAGCAGTGAACGGCGGGAGCCCTACGAGCAGTACTTC.

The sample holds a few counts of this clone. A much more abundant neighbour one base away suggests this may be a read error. The CDR3 DNA sequence: TGTGCCACCCGGGTTGCAACTAATGAAAAACTGGTTTTT. It yields the protein CATRVATNEKLVF. The J gene is TRBJ1-4, the V gene TRBV25-1, with unresolved D. Per the germline V gene, CDR1 is MGHDK and CDR2 is SYGVNS. The CDR3 has 13 residues.